Below, 16 T cell receptor beta chains from the same sample are listed, as sequenced in a study of vaccination effects on CD4 cells after COVID-19. The method was immunoSEQ multiplex PCR; TCRdb's version includes in-frame clones alone and lacks a portion of them. Of around 15,000 clones listed, roughly 80% were seen once; the top ten hold around 23%. These receptors' targets are unknown. Sequencing was preceded by expansion of antigen-specific CD4+ T cells with viral peptide pools in the ViraFEST assay. Cultured cells yielded isolated CD4+ T cells after approximately nine days. This person's SARS-CoV-2 infection, confirmed by PCR, occurred between March and December 2020. The vaccine given was either BNT162b2 or mRNA-1273, in two doses. The input for sequencing was CD4+ T cells from PBMCs cultured with HCoV-NL63 spike peptides, taken after COVID-19 vaccination. Every receptor here comes from a human donor who had a prior SARS-CoV-2 infection.

This clone has a handful of counts. J is TRBJ2-2 and V is TRBV7-8; the D call may be TRBD1 or TRBD2 (6 bases each). Trimming stripped 5 bases from V and 2 bases from J, with 15 bases between. This CDR3 is 16 amino acids long. CDR1 and CDR2 from the germline V gene are SGHVS and FQNEAQ. The DNA for the CDR3 is TGTGCCAGCAGCAGCTGGGGGGCAGGAAACACCGGGGAGCTGTTTTTT. Translation gives CASSSWGAGNTGELFF.

The V call is TRBV1, the J call TRBJ2-3; the DNA was not compared with TRBD2, the D call given in the table. TRBV1 has pseudogene status. The CDR3 length is 20 residues. Here the CDR3 DNA reads TGCACCAGCAGCCAAGATCATCCTAGCGGGGGTGAACCTAGCACAGATACGCAGTATTTT. The encoded protein is CTSSQDHPSGGEPSTDTQYF.

J is TRBJ2-7 and V is TRBV6-2 or TRBV6-3; 12 bases line up with TRBD2. The CDR3 runs 18 residues. Looked up from germline, CDR1 is MNHEY and CDR2 is SVGEGT. Trimming took 6 bases from V and 0 from J; bases not matched to a gene: 12. The CDR3 region is CASRPPGLAGHSSYEQYF. The CDR3 nucleotides read TGTGCCAGCAGGCCTCCGGGACTAGCGGGTCATAGCTCCTACGAGCAGTACTTC.

The chain couples TRBV9 to TRBJ2-5, with TRBD2 identical over 12 bases. In germline, CDR1 is SGDLS, CDR2 YYNGEE. This CDR3 is 15 amino acids long. The V segment lost 4 bases and the J segment 1 base; nucleotides outside the gene matches: 2. The CDR3 region is CASSPLAGGQETQYF. CDR3 coding DNA: TGTGCCAGCAGCCCACTAGCGGGGGGCCAAGAGACCCAGTACTTC.

The chain recombines TRBV27 with TRBJ2-2, with D uncertain. This CDR3 has 15 amino acids. Per germline, CDR1 MNHEY and CDR2 SMNVEV (reference sequence). V lost 2 bases to trimming and J lost 1 base, with 8 bases between them. The CDR3 region is CASSLEGLNTGELFF. For the CDR3, the DNA is TGTGCCAGCAGTTTAGAAGGGCTGAACACCGGGGAGCTGTTTTTT.

V gene TRBV6-1 combines with J gene TRBJ1-2; 10 nucleotides line up with TRBD1. Trimming removed 2 bases from V and 7 bases from J; junction bases left unmatched: 7. The CDR3 extends over 15 amino acids. Germline assignment: CDR1 MNHNS and CDR2 SASEGT. CDR3 protein: CASSERPGTGAGYTF. In DNA form, the CDR3 reads TGTGCCAGCAGTGAACGCCCCGGGACAGGGGCTGGCTACACCTTC.

This sequence joins TRBV7-3 and TRBJ2-2, with 7 positions matching TRBD1. The germline gives CDR1 SGHTA, CDR2 FQGTGA. This CDR3 has 14 amino acids. The V and J ends lost 3 bases and 6 bases, in that order; junction bases with no gene match: 4. The CDR3 nucleotides read TGTGCCAGCAGCTTTACAGGGGAGCCCGGGGAGCTGTTTTTT. Its protein is CASSFTGEPGELFF.

V gene TRBV10-2 combines with J gene TRBJ2-5, with 10 nucleotides matching TRBD2. Germline lookup yields CDR1 WSHSY and CDR2 SAAADI. There are 20 residues in the CDR3. V lost 8 bases and J lost 9; bases outside the gene matches: 30. The CDR3 DNA is TGCGCCAGCCGCTTCGGAATAGAGGCTAGCGGGAGTTCTCTCCCGACGGCCCAGTACTTC. Translated, it gives CASRFGIEASGSSLPTAQYF.

A few counts support this clone. The V and J genes are TRBV2 and TRBJ1-5, with 8 bases matching TRBD1. Looked up from germline, CDR1 is SNHLY and CDR2 is FYNNEI. This CDR3 is 14 amino acids long. J gave up 2 bases and V 4 bases, and 1 base lay outside the gene matches. CDR3 sequence reads: CASSGQGRNQPQHF. Written as DNA, the CDR3 is TGTGCCAGCAGTGGACAGGGGCGCAATCAGCCCCAGCATTTT. Full variable domain (missing parts from reference TRBV2 and TRBJ1-5): EPEVTQTPSHQVTQMGQEVILRCVPISNHLYFYWYRQILGQKVEFLVSFYNNEISEKSEIFDDQFSVERPDGSNFTLKIRSTKLEDSAMYFCASSGQGRNQPQHFGDGTRLSIL.

This chain links TRBV18 with TRBJ1-2, with 8 bases that match TRBD1. V lost 2 bases and J lost 6; bases outside the gene matches: 23. This CDR3 comprises 20 residues. Germline values: CDR1 KGHSH, CDR2 LQKENI. DNA for the CDR3: TGTGCCAGCTCACCAATCCCCACGACGGCCGGCCACAGGACAGGGAATGGCTACACCTTC. Translating it yields CASSPIPTTAGHRTGNGYTF.

The rearrangement links TRBV7-2 to TRBJ2-5; D gene unclear. Trimming stripped 5 bases from V and 5 bases from J, with 21 bases between. Germline values: CDR1 SGHTA, CDR2 FQGNSA. This CDR3 contains 16 residues. This CDR3 is CASSGVYGGPRETQYF. CDR3 bases: TGTGCCAGCAGCGGAGTATACGGTGGACCACGGGAGACCCAGTACTTC. Looking up the rest from reference TRBV7-2 and TRBJ2-5 gives the full variable domain: GAGVSQSPSNKVTEKGKDVELRCDPISGHTALYWYRQSLGQGLEFLIYFQGNSAPDKSGLPSDRFSAERTGGSVSTLTIQRTQQEDSAVYLCASSGVYGGPRETQYFGPGTRLLVL.

The chain uses TRBV27 and TRBJ2-2; 7 positions match TRBD2. V shed 2 bases, J shed 5 bases, and the junction held 8 bases outside the gene matches. The CDR3 contains 16 residues. Per the germline V gene, CDR1 is MNHEY and CDR2 is SMNVEV (reference sequence). CDR3 in DNA: TGTGCCAGCAGTTTACGTAGCAGGGAGGGTACCGGGGAGCTGTTTTTT. As protein: CASSLRSREGTGELFF.

CDR3: CAVGGPLLYNEQFF. The CDR3 DNA sequence: TGTGCCGTGGGAGGGCCACTATTGTACAATGAGCAGTTCTTC. This sequence joins TRBV5-5 and TRBJ2-1, with 7 nucleotides matching TRBD2. The CDR3 length is 14 residues. With 10 bases clipped from V and 4 bases from J, the junction kept 11 bases outside the gene matches. The germline V gene has CDR1 SGHKS and CDR2 YYEKEE (reference sequence).

This chain joins TRBV5-1 and TRBJ1-3; 11 nucleotides match TRBD1. The length of the CDR3 is 14 residues. Per the germline V gene, CDR1 is SGHRS and CDR2 is YFSETQ. The junction had 1 base not matched to a gene; V was cut back by 0 bases and J by 8 bases. CDR3 sequence: CASSLEGQGDTIYF. The CDR3 bases are TGCGCCAGCAGCTTGGAGGGACAGGGGGACACCATATATTTT.

The chain carries TRBV11-2 and TRBJ1-2, with no clear D. This CDR3 has 14 residues. Trimming shortened V by 1 base and J by 4 bases, and 10 bases separated the two germline ends. Germline V lookup: CDR1 SGHAT, CDR2 FQNNGV. In DNA, the CDR3 is TGTGCCAGCAGCTTAGTTTCGGTGGGCTATGGCTACACCTTC. Translating it yields CASSLVSVGYGYTF.

This clone was observed a few times. The chain has TRBV7-2 and TRBJ2-2; D uncertain. V shed 5 bases and J shed 2 bases, with 12 bases lying between them. CDR1 and CDR2 (germline): SGHTA, FQGNSA. This CDR3 is 15 amino acids long. Written as DNA, the CDR3 is TGTGCCAGCAGCCAAGGGTCTCCCAACACCGGGGAGCTGTTTTTT. As protein: CASSQGSPNTGELFF.